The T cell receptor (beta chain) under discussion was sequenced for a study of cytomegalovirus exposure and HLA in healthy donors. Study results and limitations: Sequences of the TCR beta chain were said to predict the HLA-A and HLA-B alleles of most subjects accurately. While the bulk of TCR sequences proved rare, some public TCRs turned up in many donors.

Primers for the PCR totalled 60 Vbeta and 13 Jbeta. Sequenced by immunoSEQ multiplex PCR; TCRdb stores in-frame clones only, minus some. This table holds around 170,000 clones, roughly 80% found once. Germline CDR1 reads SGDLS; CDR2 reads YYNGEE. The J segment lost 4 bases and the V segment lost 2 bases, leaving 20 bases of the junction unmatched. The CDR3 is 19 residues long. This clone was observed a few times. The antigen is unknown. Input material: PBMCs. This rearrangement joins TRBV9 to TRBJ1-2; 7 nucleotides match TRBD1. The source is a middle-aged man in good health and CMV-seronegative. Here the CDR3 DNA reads TGTGCCAGCAGCGTGCCCCACCTAATTACAGGGGCTGATACCTATGGCTACACCTTC. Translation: CASSVPHLITGADTYGYTF.